These T cell receptor beta chains were read from a single sample in a study of blood T cell repertoires in COVID-19. TCRdb's table, derived via immunoSEQ multiplex PCR, lists solely in-frame clones and lacks some. Counted here are 200,000 to 300,000 clones, 85% occurring once; the ten biggest clones make up roughly 6.4%. Sequencing was carried out using peripheral blood. The receptors come from a woman in her sixties with active or convalescent COVID-19. Each CDR3 is given with its conserved first and last residue. A D gene is named only where the DNA matches it firmly. A row's size may be missing; if present it is once, few, many or a size class.

>TRBJ2-7|TRBV25-1|.|.
TGTGCCAGCATTCGGGGCTACGAGCAGTACTTC
CASIRGYEQYF
>TRBJ2-5|TRBV4-2|TRBD2|.
TGTGCCAGCGGAACTAGCGGGAGGAAAGAGACCCAGTACTTC
CASGTSGRKETQYF
>TRBJ1-1|TRBV27|TRBD1|once
TGTGCCAGCAGTTTCCGGGACAGCGAAGCTTTCTTT
CASSFRDSEAFF
>TRBJ2-7|TRBV10-1|.|few
TGCGCCAGCAGCGACAGGAACGAGCAGTACTTC
CASSDRNEQYF
>TRBJ2-7|TRBV6-6|TRBD2|.
TGTGCCAGCAGTCCGAGAACAGGACTAGCGGGAGGCTCCTACGAGCAGTACTTC
CASSPRTGLAGGSYEQYF
>TRBJ2-3|TRBV10-3|TRBD2|.
TGTGCCATCCGAAGCGGGGGAAGGACAGATACGCAGTATTTT
CAIRSGGRTDTQYF
>TRBJ2-3|TRBV4-1|.|.
TGCGCCAGCAGCCCTACGCCAGCGGAAAACACAGATACGCAGTATTTT
CASSPTPAENTDTQYF
>TRBJ1-1|TRBV29-1|.|.
TGCAGCGTTTGGTTGGGGGGGAACACTGAAGCTTTCTTT
CSVWLGGNTEAFF
>TRBJ1-2|TRBV6-5|.|once
TGTGCCAGCGGCCCGCGCGGGGGATATGGCTACACCTTC
CASGPRGGYGYTF
>TRBJ2-1|TRBV5-4|.|.
TGTGCCAGCAGCTCCAACAGCGGCAAGCAGTTCTTC
CASSSNSGKQFF
>TRBJ2-5|TRBV7-6|TRBD2|.
TGTGCCAGCAGCTTAGGGGTAGCGGGGAGAAAAGAGACCCAGTACTTC
CASSLGVAGRKETQYF
>TRBJ2-5|TRBV5-4|.|.
TGTGCCAGCAGCCCACAGGCGAACAGCGAGACCCAGTACTTC
CASSPQANSETQYF
>TRBJ1-3|TRBV7-9|TRBD1|.
TGTGCCAGCAGCTACACAGGGGAAGGAAACACCATATATTTT
CASSYTGEGNTIYF
>TRBJ2-3|TRBV2|TRBD2|.
TGTGCCAGCATGAGGTGGACTAGCGGGAGGGGAACAGATACGCAGTATTTT
CASMRWTSGRGTDTQYF
>TRBJ1-1|TRBV12-3/TRBV12-4|.|.
TGTGCCAGCAGTTTCAGCACTGAAGCTTTCTTT
CASSFSTEAFF
>TRBJ2-3|TRBV5-4|.|.
TGTGCCAGCAGCTCCCCGATATGGGGGGACACAGATACGCAGTATTTT
CASSSPIWGDTDTQYF
>TRBJ1-2|TRBV5-1|TRBD1|.
TGCGCCAGCAGCCCGGACAGGGGAGGCTATGGCTACACCTTC
CASSPDRGGYGYTF
>TRBJ2-5|TRBV5-1|TRBD2|.
TGCGCCAGCAGCTTGGCGGCCGGGGGGGCCGCAGAGACCCAGTACTTC
CASSLAAGGAAETQYF
>TRBJ1-6|TRBV10-3|.|few
TGTGCCATCAGTGAGTCAAGAGGGTCAAATTCACCCCTCCACTTT
CAISESRGSNSPLHF
>TRBJ2-7|TRBV20-1|.|.
TGCAGTGCTAGGGACAACTACGAGCAGTACTTC
CSARDNYEQYF
>TRBJ2-6|TRBV27|.|.
TGTGCCAGCAAAACAGGGACTGGGGCCAACGTCCTGACTTTC
CASKTGTGANVLTF
>TRBJ2-4|TRBV6-5|.|.
TGTGCCAGCGGGGGGACAGAGGGAAACATTCAGTACTTC
CASGGTEGNIQYF
>TRBJ2-7|TRBV11-3|TRBD2|.
TGTGCCAGCAGCTCGTATAGCGGGGACTCCTACGAGCAGTACTTC
CASSSYSGDSYEQYF
>TRBJ1-2|TRBV7-2|.|.
TGTGCCAGCAGCCATGGGGAGGGGATGGGGAAAAACTATGGCTACACCTTC
CASSHGEGMGKNYGYTF
>TRBJ1-6|TRBV3-1/TRBV3-2|.|.
TGTGCCAGCAGCCGAGAGGGGGGGTCCTATAATTCACCCCTCCACTTT
CASSREGGSYNSPLHF
>TRBJ2-7|TRBV19|TRBD1|once
TGTGCCAGTAGCTCGACAGGGTACTACGAGCAGTACTTC
CASSSTGYYEQYF
>TRBJ1-3|TRBV11-2|TRBD1|.
TGTGCCAGCAGCTTACGGCTTCCCGCAACAGGGGTTGGAAACACCATATATTTT
CASSLRLPATGVGNTIYF
>TRBJ2-1|TRBV24-1|TRBD1|.
TGTGCCACCAGTGACCCCAGCCGGGACAGGTTGGACAATGAGCAGTTCTTC
CATSDPSRDRLDNEQFF
>TRBJ2-7|TRBV5-5|TRBD2|.
TGTGCCAGCACCAGAGCGGGGGTCCCCTACGAGCAGTACTTC
CASTRAGVPYEQYF
>TRBJ1-2|TRBV9|.|few
TGTGCCAGCAGCGTAGATACAGGCTATGGCTACACCTTC
CASSVDTGYGYTF
>TRBJ2-7|TRBV4-1|TRBD1|once
TGCGCCAGCAGCCCCGGGACAGGGGTCTACGAGCAGTACTTC
CASSPGTGVYEQYF
>TRBJ2-1|TRBV6-6|TRBD2|.
TGTGCCAGCAGTTATGGGACTAGCGGGAGGTACAATGAGCAGTTCTTC
CASSYGTSGRYNEQFF
>TRBJ1-4|TRBV23-1|.|.
TGCGCCAGCACCCCTAAGGACAGACCCGCAACTAATGAAAAACTGTTTTTT
CASTPKDRPATNEKLFF
>TRBJ1-5|TRBV18|.|.
TGTGCCAGCTCACCGGCGGGGGGGCCTAATCAGCCCCAGCATTTT
CASSPAGGPNQPQHF
>TRBJ1-1|TRBV19|TRBD1|.
TGTGCCAGTAGGGACAGGGAGGCGGCTTTCTTT
CASRDREAAFF
>TRBJ2-3|TRBV5-4|TRBD1|.
TGTGCCAGCAGCGCGAAGGGGGCCTCGGATACGCAGTATTTT
CASSAKGASDTQYF
>TRBJ2-5|TRBV11-1|TRBD1|few
TGTGCCAGCAGCTTATATCCGGGACAGGGTGAGACCCAGTACTTC
CASSLYPGQGETQYF
>TRBJ2-1|TRBV9|TRBD2|.
TGTGCCAGCAGCGGGTTGCGGGAGAGCTCCTACAATGAGCAGTTCTTC
CASSGLRESSYNEQFF
>TRBJ2-7|TRBV5-1|TRBD2|.
TGCGCCAGCAGCTTGGGACTAGCGGGAGTCTCCTACGAGCAGTACTTC
CASSLGLAGVSYEQYF
>TRBJ1-1|TRBV5-1|.|once
TGCGCCAGCAGCGTAACAGGTTCCCTGATGAACACTGAAGCTTTCTTT
CASSVTGSLMNTEAFF
>TRBJ2-5|TRBV7-9|.|.
TGTGCCAGCAGCTTAATGGGGGGAGGTACGGGTAAGCAAGAGACCCAGTACTTC
CASSLMGGGTGKQETQYF
>TRBJ2-1|TRBV19|TRBD1|.
TGTGCCAGTAGCCTAGGAGGGACAGGGGGCCTGGGCAATGAGCAGTTCTTC
CASSLGGTGGLGNEQFF
>TRBJ1-1|TRBV7-9|.|few
TGTGCCAGCAGCTCTAATCGGGACACTGAAGCTTTCTTT
CASSSNRDTEAFF
>TRBJ2-5|TRBV10-2|TRBD1|.
TGCGCCAGCAGTACCGGGACAGGGGGCGCCGAGACCCAGTACTTC
CASSTGTGGAETQYF
>TRBJ1-2|TRBV2|.|.
TGTGCCAGTGGGGGGGAATACCGCAGGGTCGGCGGCTACACCTTC
CASGGEYRRVGGYTF
>TRBJ1-3|TRBV7-2|.|.
TGTGCCAGCAGCTTAGAGGCCAGGCCGAGAGGAAACACCATATATTTT
CASSLEARPRGNTIYF
>TRBJ2-7|TRBV5-4|TRBD1|.
TGTGCCAGCAGATCCGGGACAGCCAACTACGAGCAGTACTTC
CASRSGTANYEQYF
>TRBJ1-2|TRBV6-5|TRBD1|.
TGTGCCAGCAGTTACCAGGGGGCGCAAAGCGGTGGCTACACCTTC
CASSYQGAQSGGYTF
>TRBJ2-4|TRBV29-1|.|few
TGCAGCGTTGAAGTCCTAGCCAAAAACATTCAGTACTTC
CSVEVLAKNIQYF
>TRBJ1-6|TRBV6-5|.|.
TGTGCCAGCACCCCTTTGAGTACCTATAATTCACCCCTCCACTTT
CASTPLSTYNSPLHF
>TRBJ2-1|TRBV29-1|TRBD2|.
TGCAGTGGGGGGGATAGCGGGAGGGCCCCCTACAATGAGCAGTTCTTC
CSGGDSGRAPYNEQFF